A selection of T cell receptor beta chains follows, all from one sample in a study of early T cells in non-severe SARS-CoV-2 infection. MiXCR, applied by TCRdb to the 5' RACE reads, yields one record per CDR3 protein. The sample consists of tens of thousands of distinct CDR3 sequences, 10% to 15% of them appearing once. The sample in question was whole blood, obtained at baseline. Receptors originate from an adult who was a healthcare worker with PCR-confirmed SARS-CoV-2 infection or an uninfected control (not recorded which). The CDR3 runs from the conserved cysteine through the conserved F or W. D genes are given only for firm matches. The listing skips clone size in some rows; elsewhere it reads once, few, many or a size class.

clone_size | cdr3_length | j_call | d_call | v_call | cdr3_aa | cdr3_nt
few | 15 | TRBJ2-1 | TRBD2 | TRBV20-1 | CSARVGTSGSNEQFF | TGCAGTGCTAGAGTCGGGACTAGCGGGAGCAATGAGCAGTTCTTC
NA | 13 | TRBJ2-7 | NA | TRBV24-1 | CATSDGGTYEQYF | TGTGCCACCAGTGACGGCGGAACCTACGAGCAGTACTTC
NA | 12 | TRBJ1-2 | NA | TRBV2 | CAGEHARYGYTF | TGTGCCGGAGAACATGCTCGCTATGGCTACACCTTC
NA | 15 | TRBJ2-3 | TRBD2 | TRBV20-1 | CSAFPLAGGTDTQYF | TGCAGTGCCTTCCCCCTGGCGGGGGGGACAGATACGCAGTATTTT
NA | 14 | TRBJ2-2 | NA | TRBV5-6 | CASSPTAGTGELFF | TGTGCCAGCAGCCCGACGGCCGGCACCGGGGAGCTGTTTTTT
few | 15 | TRBJ2-1 | TRBD2 | TRBV5-5 | CASSLGGLALNEQFF | TGTGCCAGCAGCTTAGGGGGACTAGCGTTGAATGAGCAGTTCTTC
few | 15 | TRBJ1-6 | NA | TRBV14 | CASSPRTGRNSPLHF | TGTGCCAGCAGCCCTCGGACCGGCCGGAATTCACCCCTCCACTTT
many | 15 | TRBJ2-3 | TRBD2 | TRBV20-1 | CSAPTAGGSTDTQYF | TGCAGTGCTCCGACGGCGGGAGGGAGCACAGATACGCAGTATTTT
many | 13 | TRBJ2-1 | NA | TRBV11-2 | CASSLGRYNEQFF | TGTGCCAGCAGCCTGGGACGGTACAATGAGCAGTTCTTC
many | 13 | TRBJ2-7 | NA | TRBV7-9 | CASSPPGFYEQYF | TGTGCCAGCAGCCCGCCCGGTTTCTACGAGCAGTACTTC
few | 14 | TRBJ2-1 | NA | TRBV12-5 | CASGLYTGEGEQFF | TGTGCTAGTGGTTTGTATACAGGTGAGGGTGAGCAGTTCTTC
NA | 14 | TRBJ1-2 | NA | TRBV7-2 | CASSLAVDLYGYTF | TGTGCCAGCAGCTTAGCGGTGGATCTCTATGGCTACACCTTC